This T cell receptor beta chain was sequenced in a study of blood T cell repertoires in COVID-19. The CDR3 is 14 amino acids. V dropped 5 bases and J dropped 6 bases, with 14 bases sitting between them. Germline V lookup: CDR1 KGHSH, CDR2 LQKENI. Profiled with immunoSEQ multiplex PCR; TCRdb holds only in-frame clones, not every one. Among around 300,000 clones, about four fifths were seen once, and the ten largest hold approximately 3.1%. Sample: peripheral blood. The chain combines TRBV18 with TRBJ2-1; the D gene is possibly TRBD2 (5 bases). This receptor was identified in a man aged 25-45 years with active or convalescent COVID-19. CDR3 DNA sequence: TGTGCCAGCTCATTAAACGGCCTAGCCAATGAGCAGTTCTTC. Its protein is CASSLNGLANEQFF.